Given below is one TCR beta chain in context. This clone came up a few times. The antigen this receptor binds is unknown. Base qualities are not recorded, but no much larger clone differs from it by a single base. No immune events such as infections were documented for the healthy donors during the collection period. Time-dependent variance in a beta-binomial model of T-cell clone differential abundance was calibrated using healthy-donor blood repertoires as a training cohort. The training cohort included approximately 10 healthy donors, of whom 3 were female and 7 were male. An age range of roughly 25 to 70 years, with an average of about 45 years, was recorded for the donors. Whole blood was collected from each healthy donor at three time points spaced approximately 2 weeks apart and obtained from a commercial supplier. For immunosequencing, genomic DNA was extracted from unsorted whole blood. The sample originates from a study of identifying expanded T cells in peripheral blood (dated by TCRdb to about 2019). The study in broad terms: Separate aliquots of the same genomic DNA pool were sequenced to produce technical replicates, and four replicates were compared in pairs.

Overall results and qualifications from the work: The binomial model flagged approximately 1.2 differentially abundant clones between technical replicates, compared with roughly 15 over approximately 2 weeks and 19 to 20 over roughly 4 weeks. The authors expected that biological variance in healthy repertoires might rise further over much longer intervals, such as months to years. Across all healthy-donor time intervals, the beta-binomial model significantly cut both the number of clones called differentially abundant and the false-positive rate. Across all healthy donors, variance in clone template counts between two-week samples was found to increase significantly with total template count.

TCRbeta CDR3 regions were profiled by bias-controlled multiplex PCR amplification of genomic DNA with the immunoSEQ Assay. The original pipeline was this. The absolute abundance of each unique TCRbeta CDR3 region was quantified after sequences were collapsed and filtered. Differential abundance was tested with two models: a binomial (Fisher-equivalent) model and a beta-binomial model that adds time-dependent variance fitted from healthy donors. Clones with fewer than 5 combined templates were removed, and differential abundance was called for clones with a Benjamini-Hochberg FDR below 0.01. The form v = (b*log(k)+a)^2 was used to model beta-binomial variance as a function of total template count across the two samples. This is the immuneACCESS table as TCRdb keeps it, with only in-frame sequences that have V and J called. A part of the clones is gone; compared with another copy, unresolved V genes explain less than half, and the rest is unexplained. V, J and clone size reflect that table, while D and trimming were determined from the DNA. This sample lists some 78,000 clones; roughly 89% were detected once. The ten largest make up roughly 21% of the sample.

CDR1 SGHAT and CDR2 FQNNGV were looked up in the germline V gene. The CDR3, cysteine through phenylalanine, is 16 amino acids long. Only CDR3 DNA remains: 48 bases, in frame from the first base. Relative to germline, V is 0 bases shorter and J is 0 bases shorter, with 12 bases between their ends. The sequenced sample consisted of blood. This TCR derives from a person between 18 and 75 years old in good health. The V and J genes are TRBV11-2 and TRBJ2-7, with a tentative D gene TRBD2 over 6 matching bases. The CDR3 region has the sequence CASSLEGGTDSYEQYF. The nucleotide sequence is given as TGTGCCAGCAGCTTAGAAGGTGGGACTGACTCCTACGAGCAGTACTTC.